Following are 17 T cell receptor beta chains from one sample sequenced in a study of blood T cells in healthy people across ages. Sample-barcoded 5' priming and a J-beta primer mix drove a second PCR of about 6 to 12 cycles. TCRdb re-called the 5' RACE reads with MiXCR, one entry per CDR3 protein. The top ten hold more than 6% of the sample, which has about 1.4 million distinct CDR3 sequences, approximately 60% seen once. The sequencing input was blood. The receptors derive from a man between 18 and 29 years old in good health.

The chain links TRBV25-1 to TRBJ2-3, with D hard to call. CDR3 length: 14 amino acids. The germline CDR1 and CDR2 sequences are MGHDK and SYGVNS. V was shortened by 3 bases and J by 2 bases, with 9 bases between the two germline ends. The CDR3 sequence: CASSDLGDTDTQYF. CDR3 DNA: TGTGCCAGCAGTGATCTAGGAGACACAGATACGCAGTATTTT.

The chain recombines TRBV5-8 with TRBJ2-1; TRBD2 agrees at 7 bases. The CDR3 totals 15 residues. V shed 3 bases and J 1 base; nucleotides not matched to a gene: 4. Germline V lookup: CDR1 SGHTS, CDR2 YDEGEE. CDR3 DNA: TGTGCCAGCAGCTATGGGACTATTTCCTACAATGAGCAGTTCTTC. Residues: CASSYGTISYNEQFF.

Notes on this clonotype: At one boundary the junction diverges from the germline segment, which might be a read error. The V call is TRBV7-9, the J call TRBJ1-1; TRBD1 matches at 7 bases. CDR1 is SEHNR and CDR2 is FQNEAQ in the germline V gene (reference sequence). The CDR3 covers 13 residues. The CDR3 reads CAGSLAGGTEAFF. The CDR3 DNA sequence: TGTGCCGGCAGCTTAGCAGGGGGGACTGAAGCTTTCTTT.

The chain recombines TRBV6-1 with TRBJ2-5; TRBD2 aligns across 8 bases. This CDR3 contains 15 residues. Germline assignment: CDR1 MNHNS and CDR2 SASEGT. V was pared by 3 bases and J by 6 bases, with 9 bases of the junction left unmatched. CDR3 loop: CASSDTSGIGKTQYF. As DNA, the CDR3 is TGTGCCAGCAGTGACACTAGCGGAATTGGGAAGACCCAGTACTTC.

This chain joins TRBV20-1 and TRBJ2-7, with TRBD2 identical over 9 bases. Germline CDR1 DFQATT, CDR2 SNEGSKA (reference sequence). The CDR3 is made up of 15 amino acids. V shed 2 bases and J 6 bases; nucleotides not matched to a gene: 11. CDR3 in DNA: TGCAGTGCTAGACTAGCGGGACTTAGGGGCCTCGAGCAGTACTTC. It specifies CSARLAGLRGLEQYF.

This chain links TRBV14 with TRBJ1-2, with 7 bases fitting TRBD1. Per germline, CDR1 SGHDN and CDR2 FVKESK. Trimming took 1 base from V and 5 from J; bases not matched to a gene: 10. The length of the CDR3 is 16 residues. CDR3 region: CASSQGNPTGKYGYTF. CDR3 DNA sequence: TGTGCCAGCAGCCAAGGGAACCCGACAGGGAAGTATGGCTACACCTTC.

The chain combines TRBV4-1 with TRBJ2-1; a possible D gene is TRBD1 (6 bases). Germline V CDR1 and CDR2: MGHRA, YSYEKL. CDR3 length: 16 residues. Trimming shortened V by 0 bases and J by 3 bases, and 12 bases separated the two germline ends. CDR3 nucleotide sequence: TGCGCCAGCAGCCAAGAAGGTCACAGGGACTACAATGAGCAGTTCTTC. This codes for CASSQEGHRDYNEQFF.

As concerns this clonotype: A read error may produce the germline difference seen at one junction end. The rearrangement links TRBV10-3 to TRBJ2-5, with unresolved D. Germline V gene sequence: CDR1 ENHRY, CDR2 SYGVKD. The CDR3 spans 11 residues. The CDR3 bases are TGTACCATCCGAAGTGGGGAGACCCAGTACTTC. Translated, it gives CTIRSGETQYF.

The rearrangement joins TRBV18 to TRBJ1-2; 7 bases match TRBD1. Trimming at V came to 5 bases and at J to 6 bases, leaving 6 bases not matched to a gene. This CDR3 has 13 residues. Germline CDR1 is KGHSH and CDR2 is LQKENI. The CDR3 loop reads CASSGDRPHGYTF. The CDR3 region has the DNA TGTGCCAGCTCAGGGGACAGACCCCATGGCTACACCTTC.

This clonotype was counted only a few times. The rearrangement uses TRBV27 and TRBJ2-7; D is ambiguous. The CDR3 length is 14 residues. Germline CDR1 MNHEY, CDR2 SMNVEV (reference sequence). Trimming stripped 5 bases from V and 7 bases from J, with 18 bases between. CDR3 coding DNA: TGTGCCAGCAGTCCCATCCTTCCCAGCGCAGAGCAGTACTTC. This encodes CASSPILPSAEQYF.

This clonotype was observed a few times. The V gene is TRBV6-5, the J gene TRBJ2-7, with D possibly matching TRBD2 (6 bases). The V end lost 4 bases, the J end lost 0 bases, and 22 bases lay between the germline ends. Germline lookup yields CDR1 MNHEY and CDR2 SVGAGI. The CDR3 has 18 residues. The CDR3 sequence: CASSLRARGHGSSYEQYF. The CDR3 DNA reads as TGTGCCAGCAGTTTGAGGGCACGAGGACACGGGAGCTCCTACGAGCAGTACTTC.

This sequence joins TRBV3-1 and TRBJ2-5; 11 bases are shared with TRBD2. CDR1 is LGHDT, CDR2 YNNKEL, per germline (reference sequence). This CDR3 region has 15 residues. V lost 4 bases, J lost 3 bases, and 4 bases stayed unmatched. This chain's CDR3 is CASSLLAGGEETQYF. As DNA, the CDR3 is TGTGCCAGCAGCCTCCTAGCGGGGGGAGAAGAGACCCAGTACTTC.

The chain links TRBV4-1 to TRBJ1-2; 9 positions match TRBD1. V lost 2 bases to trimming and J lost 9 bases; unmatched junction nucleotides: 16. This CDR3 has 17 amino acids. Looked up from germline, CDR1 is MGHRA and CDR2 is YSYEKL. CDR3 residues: CASSQYTWDRARLSYTF. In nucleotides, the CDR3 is TGCGCCAGCAGCCAATATACTTGGGACAGGGCTAGGTTAAGCTACACCTTC.

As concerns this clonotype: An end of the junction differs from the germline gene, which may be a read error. Here the CDR3 DNA reads TGTGCCAGCACCAAGACAGGGAGCTCCGACGAGCAGTACTTC. Its translation is CASTKTGSSDEQYF. The chain couples TRBV7-9 to TRBJ2-7, with 7 nucleotides matching TRBD1. This CDR3 spans 14 amino acids. The germline V gene encodes CDR1 SEHNR and CDR2 FQNEAQ (reference sequence). The variable domain in full, completed from reference TRBV7-9 and TRBJ2-7, reads DTGVSQNPRHKITKRGQNVTFRCDPISEHNRLYWYRQTLGQGPEFLTYFQNEAQLEKSRLLSDRFSAERPKGSFSTLEIQRTEQGDSAMYLCASTKTGSSDEQYFGPGTRLTVT.

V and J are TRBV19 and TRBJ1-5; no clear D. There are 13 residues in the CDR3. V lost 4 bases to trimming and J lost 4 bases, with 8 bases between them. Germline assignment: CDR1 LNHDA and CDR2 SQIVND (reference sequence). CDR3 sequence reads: CASSTVTNQPQHF. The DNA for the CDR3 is TGTGCCAGTAGTACGGTGACTAATCAGCCCCAGCATTTT.

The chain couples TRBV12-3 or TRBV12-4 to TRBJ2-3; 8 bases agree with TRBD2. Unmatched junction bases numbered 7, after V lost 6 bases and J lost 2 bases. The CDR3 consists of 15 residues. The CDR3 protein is CASSQGTRFTDTQYF. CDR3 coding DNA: TGTGCCAGCAGCCAAGGGACTAGATTCACAGATACGCAGTATTTT.

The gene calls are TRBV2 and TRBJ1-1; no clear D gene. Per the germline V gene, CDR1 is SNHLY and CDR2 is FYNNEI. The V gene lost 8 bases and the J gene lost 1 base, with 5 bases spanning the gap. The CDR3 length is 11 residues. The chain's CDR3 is CASPSNTEAFF. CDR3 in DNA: TGTGCCAGCCCTTCGAACACTGAAGCTTTCTTT.